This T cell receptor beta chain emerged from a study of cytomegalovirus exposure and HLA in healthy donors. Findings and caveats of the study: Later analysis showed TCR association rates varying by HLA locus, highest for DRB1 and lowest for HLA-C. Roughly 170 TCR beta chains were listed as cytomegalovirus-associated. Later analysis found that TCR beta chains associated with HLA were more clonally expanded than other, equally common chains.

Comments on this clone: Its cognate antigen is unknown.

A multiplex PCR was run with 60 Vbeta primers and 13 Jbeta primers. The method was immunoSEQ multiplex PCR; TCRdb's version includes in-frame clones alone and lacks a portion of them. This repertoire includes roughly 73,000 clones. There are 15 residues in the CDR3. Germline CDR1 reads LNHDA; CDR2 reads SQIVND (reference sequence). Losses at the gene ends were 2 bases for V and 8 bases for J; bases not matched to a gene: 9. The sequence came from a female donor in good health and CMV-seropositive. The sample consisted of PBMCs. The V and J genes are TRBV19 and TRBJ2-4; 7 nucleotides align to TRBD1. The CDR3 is CASSIKGRGKDIQYF. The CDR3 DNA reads TGTGCCAGTAGTATAAAAGGCAGGGGGAAGGACATTCAGTACTTC.